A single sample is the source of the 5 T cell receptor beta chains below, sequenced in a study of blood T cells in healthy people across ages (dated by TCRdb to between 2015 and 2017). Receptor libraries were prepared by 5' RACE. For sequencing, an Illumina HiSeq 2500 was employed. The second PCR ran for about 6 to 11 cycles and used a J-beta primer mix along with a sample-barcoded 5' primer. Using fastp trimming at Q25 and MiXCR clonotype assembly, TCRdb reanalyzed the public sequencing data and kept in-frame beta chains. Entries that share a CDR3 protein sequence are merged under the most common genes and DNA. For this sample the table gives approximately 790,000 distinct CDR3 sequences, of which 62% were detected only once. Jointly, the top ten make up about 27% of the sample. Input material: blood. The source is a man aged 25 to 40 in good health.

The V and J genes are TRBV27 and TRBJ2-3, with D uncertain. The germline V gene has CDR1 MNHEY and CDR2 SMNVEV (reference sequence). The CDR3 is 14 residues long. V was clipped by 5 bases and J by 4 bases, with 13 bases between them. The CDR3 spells CASSTLGPPDTQYF. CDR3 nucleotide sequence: TGTGCCAGCAGTACCCTCGGCCCCCCAGATACGCAGTATTTT.

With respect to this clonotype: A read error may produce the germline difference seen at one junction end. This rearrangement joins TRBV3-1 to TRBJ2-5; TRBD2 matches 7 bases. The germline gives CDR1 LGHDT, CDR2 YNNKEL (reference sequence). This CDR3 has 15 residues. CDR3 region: CAGSQPLADQETQYF. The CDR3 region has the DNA TGTGCCGGCAGCCAACCCCTAGCGGATCAAGAGACCCAGTACTTC.

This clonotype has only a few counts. The CDR3 spells CSASPPGVYEQYF. DNA for the CDR3: TGCAGTGCTAGCCCGCCAGGGGTCTACGAGCAGTACTTC. This chain joins TRBV20-1 and TRBJ2-4, with a possible D match to TRBD1 (6 bases). The DNA end is a closer match to TRBJ2-7, so the J assignment may be wrong. The CDR3 contains 13 residues. From germline, CDR1 is DFQATT and CDR2 SNEGSKA (reference sequence).

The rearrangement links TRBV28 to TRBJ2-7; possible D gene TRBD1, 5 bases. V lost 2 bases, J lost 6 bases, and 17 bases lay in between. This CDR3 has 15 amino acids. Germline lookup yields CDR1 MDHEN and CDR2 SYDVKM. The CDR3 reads CASSLAAAAGLEQYF. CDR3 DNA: TGTGCCAGCAGTTTAGCTGCGGCGGCAGGGCTCGAGCAGTACTTC.

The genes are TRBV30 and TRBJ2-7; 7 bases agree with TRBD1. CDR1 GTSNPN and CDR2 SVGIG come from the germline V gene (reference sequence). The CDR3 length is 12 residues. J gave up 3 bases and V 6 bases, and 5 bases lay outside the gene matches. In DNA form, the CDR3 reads TGTGCCTGCCGGGGACAGCTCTACGAGCAGTACTTC. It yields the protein CACRGQLYEQYF.